Below, 3 T cell receptor beta chains from the same sample are listed, as sequenced in a study of blood T cells in healthy people across ages. Primers used in a second PCR of roughly 7 to 12 cycles were a sample-barcoded 5' primer and a J-beta primer mix. TCRdb ran MiXCR on the 5' RACE reads and lists one entry per CDR3 protein. This repertoire shows around 320,000 distinct CDR3 sequences, roughly a quarter found once; its top ten account for 25% to 35%. The sample was blood. The receptor set was obtained from a woman between 70 and 85 years old in good health.

There are many counts of this clonotype. The V gene is TRBV27, the J gene TRBJ2-7; maybe TRBD1 (6 bases). The CDR3 totals 13 residues. Trimming stripped 3 bases from V and 1 base from J, with 7 bases between. CDR1 and CDR2 from the germline V gene are MNHEY and SMNVEV (reference sequence). CDR3 nucleotides: TGTGCCAGCAGTTTGGACAGATCCTACGAGCAGTACTTC. Amino acids: CASSLDRSYEQYF.

This clonotype was detected only a few times. This sequence joins TRBV5-8 and TRBJ2-6; D is uncertain. The CDR3 extends over 15 amino acids. With 4 bases removed from V and 1 base from J, the gap between germline ends came to 9 bases. Germline lookup yields CDR1 SGHTS and CDR2 YDEGEE. DNA for the CDR3: TGTGCCAGCAGCATACGACAATCTGGGGCCAACGTCCTGACTTTC. Residues: CASSIRQSGANVLTF.

The chain joins TRBV5-6 to TRBJ1-2, with 7 bases that match TRBD1. V shed 4 bases and J 7 bases; nucleotides not matched to a gene: 10. CDR3 length: 14 amino acids. Germline V gene data show CDR1 as SGHDT and CDR2 as YYEEEE. The CDR3 here is CASSLLTGISGYTF. The CDR3 nucleotides are TGTGCCAGCAGCCTCCTGACAGGGATTAGTGGCTACACCTTC.